This T cell receptor (beta chain) was observed in a study of blood T cell repertoires in COVID-19 (dated by TCRdb to about 2020). Looking at the study overall: The collaborator samples originated in the United States, Italy and Spain and spanned the acute and convalescent phases of COVID-19. The prospective study material was composed of cDNA or gDNA derived from T cells, B-cell-depleted T cells, or PBMCs. The dataset comprised deeply sampled blood TCRbeta repertoires from subjects exposed to, actively infected with, or recovered from COVID-19. The repertoires were released in a freely available public database meant as a resource for research on the immune response to SARS-CoV-2. The samples were drawn from two sources: the first 160 participants of the ongoing ImmuneRACE study, and some 1,300 subjects contributed by 6 global collaborators. The sample metadata nearly always contained a de-identified subject ID, COVID-19 status, age in years and sex. Where HLA class I and class II types were available, the types were taken from metadata supplied by the sample provider, not from assay-based typing. What the work shows at the level of the full study, not this receptor alone: Clinical and demographic metadata were provided uncurated, with the amount varying by source and participant.

The collaborating institutions used their own protocols to collect whole blood in K2EDTA tubes. Collaborator samples were shipped for TCRbeta analysis as frozen whole blood, isolated PBMCs, or DNA extracted from either sample type. About this clone itself: The clone's antigen remains unknown. Base qualities were left out, and no much larger clone turns up one base away.

The V end loses 0 bases and the J end loses 3 bases, and a stretch of 8 bases separates them. Taken from cysteine to phenylalanine, the CDR3 has 14 residues. Only the CDR3 DNA stays, 42 bases, in frame from base 1. The germline V gene (reference sequence) supplies CDR1 LGHDT and CDR2 YNNKEL. TCRbeta CDR3 regions were amplified from genomic DNA using the immunoSEQ Assay, a bias-controlled multiplex PCR. In the paper's pipeline: Nucleated cell counts per sample were estimated from amplification of reference gene primers within the assay. To quantify the absolute abundance of each unique TCRbeta CDR3 rearrangement, sequence reads were collapsed and filtered. For each sample, productive Simpson clonality was calculated as the square root of Simpson's diversity index across productive rearrangements. TCRdb provides this immuneACCESS table in a form limited to in-frame rearrangements. Some clones are lacking; in checked studies, under half of them reflect an unresolved V gene, and why the rest are absent is not known. V, J and clone size were drawn from that table, and D and trimming were deduced from the DNA. This sample is represented by 70,000 to 80,000 clones; roughly 86% of them were singletons. Of the sample, approximately 14% falls within the top ten clones.

The specimen was peripheral blood. The chain couples TRBV3-1 (or the pseudogene TRBV3-2) to TRBJ1-2; TRBD1 is possibly the D segment (5 matching bases). The clonotype was recovered from a woman aged 55-70 years with acute or convalescent COVID-19. The CDR3 reads CASSQDRAYYGYTF. In nucleotide form, the sequence is TGTGCCAGCAGCCAAGACAGGGCGTACTATGGCTACACCTTC.